This T cell receptor beta chain emerged from a study of shared clonotypes between healthy human individuals. Study-wide points: Sharing across a few donors was seen in 4% to 6.5% of naive CD4 clonotypes. Sorted-subset sequencing was shown by rarefaction to be incomplete despite large depth.

For this clone: The target antigen is unknown.

Generated by immunoSEQ multiplex PCR, the TCRdb table keeps only in-frame clones and is missing some. The sample carries around 1,900,000 clones, around 93% recorded once. It was CD45RO-negative cells, positively selected for CCR7, that made up naive CD8 cells, with terminally differentiated effector memory CD45RA+ cells excluded. The CDR3 extends over 16 amino acids. Germline lookup yields CDR1 MNHEY and CDR2 SMNVEV (reference sequence). After removal of 7 bases from V and 1 base from J, the junction contained 10 bases not matched to a gene. Sequencing was done on a sample of naive CD8+ T cells from PBMCs. The rearrangement joins TRBV27 to TRBJ2-1, with TRBD1 matching over 7 bases. The sequence derives from a man between 18 and 35 years old in good health. Some clones in this sample may be carry-over from other donors' samples. The CDR3 spells CASKEQGTSSYNEQFF. As DNA, the CDR3 is TGTGCCAGCAAGGAACAGGGGACCTCTTCCTACAATGAGCAGTTCTTC.